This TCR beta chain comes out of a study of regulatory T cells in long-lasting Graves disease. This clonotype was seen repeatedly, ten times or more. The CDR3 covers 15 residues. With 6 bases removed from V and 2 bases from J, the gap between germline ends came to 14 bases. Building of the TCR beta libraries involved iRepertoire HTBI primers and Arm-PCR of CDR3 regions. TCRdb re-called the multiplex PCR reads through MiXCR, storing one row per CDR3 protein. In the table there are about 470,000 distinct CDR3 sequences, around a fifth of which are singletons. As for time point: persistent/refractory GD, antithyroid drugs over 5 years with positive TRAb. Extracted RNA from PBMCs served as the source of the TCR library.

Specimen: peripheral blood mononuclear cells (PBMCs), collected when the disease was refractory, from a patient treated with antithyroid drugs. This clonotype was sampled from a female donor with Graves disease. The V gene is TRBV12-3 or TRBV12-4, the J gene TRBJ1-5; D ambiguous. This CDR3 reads CASSTREYRNQPQHF. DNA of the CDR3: TGTGCCAGCAGCACTCGAGAGTATCGCAATCAGCCCCAGCATTTT.